This T cell receptor beta chain was recovered during a study of T-cell reconstitution after alpha-beta-depleted transplantation in children. The authors prepared the TCRbeta library with unique molecular identifiers. Each CDR3 protein gets one entry after TCRdb re-called the PCR reads with MiXCR. The table records 610,000 or so distinct CDR3 sequences, roughly a quarter of them present only once. Study observations and caveats: After transplant, at about two months, alpha-beta T cells were reportedly derived from several hundred expanded graft clones.

Note on this clonotype: Antigen unknown.

The receptor comes from a boy younger than two with Wiskott-Aldrich syndrome, due to receive a stem cell transplant. The material sequenced was PBMCs, taken before TCRalphabeta/CD19-depleted stem cell transplant.

This CDR3 is CASGPRGQRAGEQYF. The CDR3 nucleotides are TGTGCCAGCGGCCCAAGGGGGCAGAGAGCGGGCGAGCAGTACTTC. This chain joins TRBV27 and TRBJ2-7; D perhaps matches TRBD1 (7 bases). From germline, CDR1 is MNHEY and CDR2 SMNVEV (reference sequence). V lost 8 bases, J lost 6 bases, and 23 bases lay in between. This CDR3 is 15 amino acids long.